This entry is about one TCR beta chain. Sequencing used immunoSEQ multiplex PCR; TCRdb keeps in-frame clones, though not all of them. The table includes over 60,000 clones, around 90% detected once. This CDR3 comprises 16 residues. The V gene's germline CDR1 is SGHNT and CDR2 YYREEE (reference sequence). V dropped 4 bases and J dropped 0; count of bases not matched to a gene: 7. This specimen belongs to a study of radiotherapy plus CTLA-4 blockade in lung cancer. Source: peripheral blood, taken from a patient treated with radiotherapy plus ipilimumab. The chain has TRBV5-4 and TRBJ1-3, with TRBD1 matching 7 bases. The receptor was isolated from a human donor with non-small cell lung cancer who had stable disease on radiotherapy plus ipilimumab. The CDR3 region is CASSRRDRSSGNTIYF. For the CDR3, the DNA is TGTGCCAGCAGCCGCCGGGACAGAAGCTCTGGAAACACCATATATTTT. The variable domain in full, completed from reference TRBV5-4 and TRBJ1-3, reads ETGVTQSPTHLIKTRGQQVTLRCSSQSGHNTVSWYQQALGQGPQFIFQYYREEENGRGNFPPRFSGLQFPNYSSELNVNALELDDSALYLCASSRRDRSSGNTIYFGEGSWLTVV.